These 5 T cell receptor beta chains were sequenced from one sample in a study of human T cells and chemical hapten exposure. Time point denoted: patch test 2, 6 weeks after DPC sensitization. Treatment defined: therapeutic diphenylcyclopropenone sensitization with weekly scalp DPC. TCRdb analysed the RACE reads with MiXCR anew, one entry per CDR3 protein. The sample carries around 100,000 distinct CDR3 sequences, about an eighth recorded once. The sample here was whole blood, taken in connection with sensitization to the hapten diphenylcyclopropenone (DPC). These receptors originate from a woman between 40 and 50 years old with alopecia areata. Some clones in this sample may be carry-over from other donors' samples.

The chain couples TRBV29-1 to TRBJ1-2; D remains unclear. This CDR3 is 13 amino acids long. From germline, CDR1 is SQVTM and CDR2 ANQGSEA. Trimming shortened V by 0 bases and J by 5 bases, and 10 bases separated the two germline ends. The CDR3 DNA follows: TGCAGCGTTGAAGATCGGGCAGGTTATGGCTACACCTTC. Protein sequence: CSVEDRAGYGYTF.

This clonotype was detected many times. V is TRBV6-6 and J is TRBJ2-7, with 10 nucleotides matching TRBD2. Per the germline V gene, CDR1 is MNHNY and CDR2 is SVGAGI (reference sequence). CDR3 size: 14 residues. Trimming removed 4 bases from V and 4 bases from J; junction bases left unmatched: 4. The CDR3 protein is CASSFASGSYEQYF. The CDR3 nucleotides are TGTGCCAGCAGTTTCGCTAGCGGGAGTTACGAGCAGTACTTC.

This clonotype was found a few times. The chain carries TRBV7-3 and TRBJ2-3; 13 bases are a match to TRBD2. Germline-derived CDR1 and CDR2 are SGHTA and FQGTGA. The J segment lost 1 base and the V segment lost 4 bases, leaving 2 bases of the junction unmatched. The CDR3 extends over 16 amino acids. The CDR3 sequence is CASSSGLAGGTDTQYF. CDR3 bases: TGTGCCAGCAGCTCCGGACTAGCGGGGGGCACAGATACGCAGTATTTT.

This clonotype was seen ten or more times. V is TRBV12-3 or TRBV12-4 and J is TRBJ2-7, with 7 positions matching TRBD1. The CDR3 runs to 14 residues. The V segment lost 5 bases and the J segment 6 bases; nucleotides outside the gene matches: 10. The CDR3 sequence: CASSPQSTGAEQYF. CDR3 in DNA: TGTGCCAGCAGTCCCCAGTCAACAGGGGCCGAGCAGTACTTC.

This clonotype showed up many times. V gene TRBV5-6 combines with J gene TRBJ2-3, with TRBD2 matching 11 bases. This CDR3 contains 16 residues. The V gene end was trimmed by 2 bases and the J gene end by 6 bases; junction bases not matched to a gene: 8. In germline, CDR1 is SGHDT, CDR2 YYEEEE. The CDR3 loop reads CASSFELAGGGDTQYF. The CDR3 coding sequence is TGTGCCAGCAGCTTTGAGCTAGCGGGAGGTGGGGATACGCAGTATTTT.